These 22 T cell receptor beta chains originate from one sample sequenced in a study of identical twins. MiXCR was run by TCRdb on the 5' RACE reads, yielding one entry per CDR3 protein. The sample shows 1.5 million to 2 million distinct CDR3 sequences, about 32% of them seen only once. Sequenced: cord blood. The receptor source for this set is a newborn girl in good health.

This clonotype was picked up a small number of times. This chain links TRBV5-1 with TRBJ1-2, with 9 bases identical to TRBD1. The CDR3 is made up of 15 amino acids. Germline V gives CDR1 SGHRS, CDR2 YFSETQ. The V and J ends lost 7 bases and 7 bases, in that order; junction bases with no gene match: 14. CDR3 residues: CASGSDGQGKGGYTF. The CDR3 nucleotides are TGCGCCAGCGGATCTGACGGACAGGGGAAAGGTGGCTACACCTTC. The full variable domain, completed using reference TRBV5-1 and TRBJ1-2, is KAGVTQTPRYLIKTRGQQVTLSCSPISGHRSVSWYQQTPGQGLQFLFEYFSETQRNKGNFPGRFSGRQFSNSRSEMNVSTLELGDSALYLCASGSDGQGKGGYTFGSGTRLTVV.

The V and J genes are TRBV7-9 and TRBJ2-1; no reliable D call. CDR1 SEHNR and CDR2 FQNEAQ come from the germline V gene (reference sequence). V was pared by 3 bases and J by 5 bases, with 17 bases between. The CDR3 has 16 residues. The DNA of the CDR3 is TGTGCCAGCAGCTTCCAAGGCGGAACTCACGACAATGAGCAGTTCTTC. Translating it yields CASSFQGGTHDNEQFF.

CDR3: CASSPGGGAGRYYEQYF. The CDR3 DNA follows: TGTGCCAGCAGTCCCGGAGGGGGAGCGGGTAGATACTACGAGCAGTACTTC. The V gene is TRBV28, the J gene TRBJ2-7, with D tentatively TRBD1 or TRBD2 (6 bases each). The V gene lost 5 bases and the J gene lost 3 bases, with 23 bases spanning the gap. Germline V CDR1 and CDR2: MDHEN, SYDVKM. This CDR3 is 17 amino acids long. Full variable domain (remainder filled in from reference TRBV28 and TRBJ2-7): DVKVTQSSRYLVKRTGEKVFLECVQDMDHENMFWYRQDPGLGLRLIYFSYDVKMKEKGDIPEGYSVSREKKERFSLILESASTNQTSMYLCASSPGGGAGRYYEQYFGPGTRLTVT.

The CDR3 coding sequence is TGTGCCAGCAGCGGGACAGGGCGCGGCACAGATACGCAGTATTTT. Its translation is CASSGTGRGTDTQYF. The V call is TRBV7-2, the J call TRBJ2-3; 9 nucleotides align to TRBD1. The trim removed 5 bases at V and 1 base at J, leaving 4 bases unmatched. The CDR3 spans 15 residues. In germline, CDR1 is SGHTA, CDR2 FQGNSA.

V gene TRBV6-2 or TRBV6-3 combines with J gene TRBJ1-5, with a tentative D call TRBD1 (5 bases). This CDR3 is 17 amino acids long. Trimming cost V 0 bases and J 4 bases, with 16 bases left between them. Germline assignment: CDR1 MNHEY and CDR2 SVGEGT. As DNA, the CDR3 is TGTGCCAGCAGTTACTCGAAGGCTAAGGGGCTGAATCAGCCCCAGCATTTT. Translated, it gives CASSYSKAKGLNQPQHF.

This rearrangement joins TRBV20-1 to TRBJ2-5, with 8 bases matching TRBD1. This CDR3 is 17 amino acids long. Germline CDR1 reads DFQATT; CDR2 reads SNEGSKA (reference sequence). Trimming at V came to 0 bases and at J to 4 bases, leaving 13 bases not matched to a gene. CDR3 in DNA: TGCAGTGCTAGAGATCTCTTAGGGACAGGAACAATAGAGACCCAGTACTTC. Translating it yields CSARDLLGTGTIETQYF.

This clonotype was picked up a small number of times. This chain joins TRBV20-1 and TRBJ1-1; weak D call: TRBD1 (6 bases). This CDR3 is built from 13 residues. Between the trimmed V and J ends, which lost 7 bases and 4 bases, there was a span of 16 bases. In germline, CDR1 is DFQATT, CDR2 SNEGSKA (reference sequence). The CDR3 region has the DNA TGCAGTGTACGCAGGGGTAGGGGCACTGAAGCTTTCTTT. The encoded protein is CSVRRGRGTEAFF.

J is TRBJ2-7 and V is TRBV7-2, with 7 bases fitting TRBD1. The V segment lost 5 bases and the J segment 0 bases; nucleotides outside the gene matches: 7. Germline V gene lookup returns CDR1 SGHTA and CDR2 FQGNSA. The CDR3 has 15 amino acids. The CDR3 sequence: CASSKTTGSSYEQYF. CDR3 DNA: TGTGCCAGCAGCAAAACGACAGGGAGCTCCTACGAGCAGTACTTC.

This clonotype was detected ten times or more. The chain joins TRBV29-1 to TRBJ2-7, with TRBD2 matching 7 bases. The germline gives CDR1 SQVTM, CDR2 ANQGSEA. CDR3 length equals 14 residues. V was clipped by 6 bases and J by 0 bases; unmatched bases: 8. The CDR3 nucleotides are TGCAGCGTGGGACTTAGCGGGTTCTCCTACGAGCAGTACTTC. Its protein product is CSVGLSGFSYEQYF.

The V and J genes are TRBV5-1 and TRBJ1-2, with D perhaps matching TRBD1 (5 bases). The germline V and J ends were trimmed by 2 bases and 10 bases, with 15 bases remaining between them. Germline CDR1 is SGHRS and CDR2 is YFSETQ. This CDR3 region has 13 residues. CDR3 sequence: CASSFGRDRFYTF. In DNA, the CDR3 is TGCGCCAGCAGCTTCGGCAGGGACCGGTTCTACACCTTC.

The chain has TRBV7-2 and TRBJ2-1; D is unresolved. V was trimmed by 6 bases and J by 3 bases, leaving 15 bases between them. The CDR3 totals 15 residues. The germline V gene encodes CDR1 SGHTA and CDR2 FQGNSA. The CDR3 loop reads CASRQYLPLYNEQFF. CDR3 sequence (DNA): TGTGCCAGCAGACAATATCTCCCCCTCTACAATGAGCAGTTCTTC.

The V gene is TRBV7-2, the J gene TRBJ2-7; 11 bases map to TRBD2. The CDR3 has 15 residues. V lost 1 base to trimming and J lost 7 bases; unmatched junction nucleotides: 6. Germline lookup yields CDR1 SGHTA and CDR2 FQGNSA. CDR3 nucleotide sequence: TGTGCCAGCAGCTTAGGTGCACTAGCGGGAGCGGAGCAGTACTTC. Residues: CASSLGALAGAEQYF.

This chain uses TRBV10-3 with TRBJ2-5; maybe TRBD2 (6 bases). Germline V gene sequence: CDR1 ENHRY, CDR2 SYGVKD. The CDR3 extends over 13 amino acids. The ends were cut back, 3 bases at V and 5 bases at J, with 10 bases in the middle. CDR3 coding DNA: TGTGCCATCAGTGACCCCCGGGGGGAGACCCAGTACTTC. Its translation: CAISDPRGETQYF.

This clonotype was seen at least ten times. This rearrangement joins TRBV29-1 to TRBJ2-7; D might be TRBD2 (6 bases). V lost 6 bases to trimming and J lost 0 bases, with 12 bases between them. This CDR3 has 13 amino acids. Germline V gives CDR1 SQVTM, CDR2 ANQGSEA. The CDR3 loop reads CSVEEGPSYEQYF. The CDR3 nucleotides read TGCAGCGTCGAGGAGGGACCCTCCTACGAGCAGTACTTC.

The V and J genes are TRBV7-2 and TRBJ1-4; TRBD1 agrees at 7 bases. There are 15 residues in the CDR3. In germline, CDR1 is SGHTA, CDR2 FQGNSA. V dropped 5 bases and J dropped 5; count of bases not matched to a gene: 8. The CDR3 reads CASSTGDRENEKLFF. CDR3 nucleotide sequence: TGTGCCAGCAGCACCGGGGACAGAGAGAATGAAAAACTGTTTTTT.

The gene calls are TRBV7-7 and TRBJ1-3; D is unresolved. The CDR3 length is 15 residues. Germline V lookup: CDR1 SSHAT, CDR2 FNYEAQ (reference sequence). The V end lost 5 bases, the J end lost 0 bases, and 11 bases lay between the germline ends. This chain's CDR3 is CASSNDGSSGNTIYF. The CDR3 DNA reads as TGTGCCAGCAGCAACGACGGAAGCTCTGGAAACACCATATATTTT.

Only one count was recorded for this clonotype. The V gene is TRBV12-3 or TRBV12-4, the J gene TRBJ2-7; D perhaps matches TRBD2 (5 bases). V was pared by 4 bases and J by 0 bases, with 16 bases between. The length of the CDR3 is 16 residues. CDR3 protein: CASSSWTAGPSYEQYF. CDR3 in DNA: TGTGCCAGCAGTTCCTGGACCGCGGGCCCCTCCTACGAGCAGTACTTC.

This chain links TRBV2 with TRBJ2-7, with 8 bases fitting TRBD2. The CDR3 covers 13 residues. The ends lost 8 bases at V and 3 bases at J; junction bases unmatched: 6. Germline assignment: CDR1 SNHLY and CDR2 FYNNEI. CDR3 coding DNA: TGTGCCAGCGTCCCGGGACTAGGCTACGAGCAGTACTTC. Translated, it gives CASVPGLGYEQYF.

CDR3 amino acids: CASNSGSEDEQFF. CDR3 coding DNA: TGTGCCAGTAATAGCGGGAGTGAAGATGAGCAGTTCTTC. J is TRBJ2-1 and V is TRBV28, with 9 positions matching TRBD2. CDR1 MDHEN and CDR2 SYDVKM come from the germline V gene. The junction had 8 bases not matched to a gene; V was cut back by 9 bases and J by 8 bases. The CDR3 is 13 residues long.

The chain employs TRBV4-2 and TRBJ2-1, with 13 bases lining up with TRBD2. The germline V gene encodes CDR1 LGHNA and CDR2 YNFKEQ. CDR3 length equals 17 residues. Trimming took 0 bases from V and 8 from J; bases not matched to a gene: 7. CDR3 coding DNA: TGTGCCAGCAGCCAAGATTCGACTAGCGGGGGGTTGGATGAGCAGTTCTTC. This gives the protein CASSQDSTSGGLDEQFF.

This clonotype was seen more than once but under ten times. This rearrangement joins TRBV5-1 to TRBJ2-7; the match to TRBD2 covers 7 bases. The germline V gene has CDR1 SGHRS and CDR2 YFSETQ. This CDR3 spans 16 amino acids. V shed 4 bases, J shed 0 bases, and the junction held 10 bases outside the gene matches. The CDR3 DNA sequence: TGCGCCAGCAGCCTTAACCGGGACTACCGCTCCTACGAGCAGTACTTC. It yields the protein CASSLNRDYRSYEQYF.

This clonotype was recorded many times. The J gene is TRBJ1-5, the V gene TRBV12-3 or TRBV12-4, with D perhaps matching TRBD1 (6 bases). CDR3 length: 16 residues. Between the trimmed V and J ends, which lost 6 bases and 0 bases, there was a span of 15 bases. CDR3 DNA sequence: TGTGCCAGCAGCCGTACAGGGAACTATAGCAATCAGCCCCAGCATTTT. Amino acid sequence: CASSRTGNYSNQPQHF.